Listed here are 14 T cell receptor beta chains from one sample, sequenced in a study of T-cell reconstitution after alpha-beta-depleted transplantation in children. Preparing the TCRbeta library involved the use of unique molecular identifiers. TCRdb fed the PCR reads into MiXCR, producing one record per CDR3 protein. The top ten hold less than 6.5% of the sample, which has about 480,000 distinct CDR3 sequences, 9.5% to 15% seen once. This material consisted of PBMCs from the stem cell graft donor, taken from the stem cell graft. All receptors derive from a human donor who donated a stem cell graft to a child with combined immunodeficiency.

This clonotype has ten or more counts. The chain employs TRBV2 and TRBJ1-1; TRBD1 might be the D (5 bases). With 9 bases removed from V and 2 bases from J, the gap between germline ends came to 25 bases. CDR3 length equals 17 residues. Looked up from germline, CDR1 is SNHLY and CDR2 is FYNNEI. CDR3 sequence reads: CASKERGAGRRNTEAFF. Written as DNA, the CDR3 is TGTGCCAGTAAGGAGAGGGGAGCAGGACGGCGAAACACTGAAGCTTTCTTT.

The J gene is TRBJ2-5, the V gene TRBV24-1, with D possibly matching TRBD2 (6 bases). With 1 base removed from V and 4 bases from J, the gap between germline ends came to 15 bases. CDR3 size: 16 residues. CDR1 and CDR2 (germline): KGHDR, SFDVKD. The CDR3 loop is CATSDFPGGDGETQYF. The CDR3, as DNA: TGTGCCACCAGTGATTTCCCCGGAGGGGACGGAGAGACCCAGTACTTC.

This sequence joins TRBV12-3 or TRBV12-4 and TRBJ2-1; 7 nucleotides line up with TRBD2. This CDR3 has 14 amino acids. The junction had 3 bases not matched to a gene; V was cut back by 3 bases and J by 4 bases. The CDR3 spells CASSLGEGYNEQFF. The CDR3, as DNA: TGTGCCAGCAGTTTGGGGGAGGGATACAATGAGCAGTTCTTC.

Ten or more counts support this clonotype. The genes are TRBV10-3 and TRBJ2-3; possibly TRBD2 for D (6 bases). This CDR3 contains 16 residues. Trimming cost V 2 bases and J 0 bases, with 12 bases left between them. Germline CDR1 is ENHRY and CDR2 is SYGVKD. The CDR3 sequence is CAISEKSGTSTDTQYF. In nucleotides, the CDR3 is TGTGCCATCAGTGAGAAATCAGGGACTAGCACAGATACGCAGTATTTT.

Ten or more counts support this clonotype. The V and J genes are TRBV30 and TRBJ2-1; TRBD2 might be the D (7 bases). CDR3 length: 18 amino acids. The ends were cut back, 0 bases at V and 2 bases at J, with 20 bases in the middle. Germline CDR1 is GTSNPN and CDR2 is SVGIG (reference sequence). The CDR3 DNA sequence: TGTGCCTGGAGTGTGCTCGGGGGGCTACCCGCCCCCTACAATGAGCAGTTCTTC. Amino acid sequence: CAWSVLGGLPAPYNEQFF. Full variable domain (remainder filled in from reference TRBV30 and TRBJ2-1): SQTIHQWPATLVQPVGSPLSLECTVEGTSNPNLYWYRQAAGRGLQLLFYSVGIGQISSEVPQNLSASRPQDRQFILSSKKLLLSDSGFYLCAWSVLGGLPAPYNEQFFGPGTRLTVL.

In this sample, this clonotype turned up once. The CDR3: CASSQDHTLITEAFF. The CDR3 DNA reads TGCGCCAGCAGCCAAGATCACACCTTGATCACTGAAGCTTTCTTT. The chain is built from TRBV4-3 and TRBJ1-1; D unresolved. Trimming took 0 bases from V and 4 from J, leaving 12 bases between them. CDR1 LGHNA and CDR2 YSLEER come from the germline V gene. The CDR3 runs to 15 residues.

The J gene is TRBJ1-1, the V gene TRBV5-1; D perhaps matches TRBD1 (6 bases). The germline V gene has CDR1 SGHRS and CDR2 YFSETQ. Trimming shortened V by 2 bases and J by 4 bases, and 12 bases separated the two germline ends. The CDR3 contains 14 residues. CDR3 coding DNA: TGCGCCAGCAGCTTCGGGGGCCAGGGCACTGAAGCTTTCTTT. The encoded protein is CASSFGGQGTEAFF.

In this sample, this clonotype turned up a few times. The chain uses TRBV6-1 and TRBJ1-6; no firm D call. The CDR3 is 13 amino acids. CDR1 MNHNS and CDR2 SASEGT come from the germline V gene. The V gene lost 4 bases and the J gene lost 10 bases, with 11 bases spanning the gap. The DNA of the CDR3 is TGTGCCAGCAGTGCTGAGGGCGGCTCACCCCTCCACTTT. Translation: CASSAEGGSPLHF.

This clonotype showed up many times. The rearrangement joins TRBV6-5 to TRBJ1-1, with TRBD1 matching 8 bases. Germline CDR1 reads MNHEY; CDR2 reads SVGAGI. V shed 0 bases, J shed 1 base, and the junction held 4 bases outside the gene matches. This CDR3 comprises 16 residues. For the CDR3, the DNA is TGTGCCAGCAGTTACTCCTGGGACAGGCGGAACACTGAAGCTTTCTTT. Amino acid sequence: CASSYSWDRRNTEAFF.

This chain joins TRBV10-2 and TRBJ2-3; no clear D gene. V dropped 7 bases and J dropped 6 bases, with 20 bases sitting between them. There are 15 residues in the CDR3. Germline assignment: CDR1 WSHSY and CDR2 SAAADI. The CDR3 here is CASKSPLSTYDTQYF. In nucleotides, the CDR3 is TGCGCCAGCAAGTCTCCGCTTTCTACCTACGATACGCAGTATTTT.

The chain links TRBV7-2 to TRBJ2-1; D ambiguous. The CDR3 has 10 residues. The germline gives CDR1 SGHTA, CDR2 FQGNSA. Deletions cut 5 bases from V and 14 bases from J, with 10 bases between. CDR3 sequence reads: CASSRWYEFF. The CDR3 DNA reads TGTGCCAGCAGCCGCTGGTACGAGTTCTTC.

V usage is TRBV5-1 and J usage is TRBJ2-7, with 7 bases lining up with TRBD1. The CDR3 runs 14 residues. Germline values: CDR1 SGHRS, CDR2 YFSETQ. V gave up 6 bases and J gave up 5 bases; unmatched junction bases: 11. CDR3 nucleotide sequence: TGCGCCAGCAACCCGACAGGGAACGGGGACGAGCAGTACTTC. Encoded protein: CASNPTGNGDEQYF.

The sample holds many counts of this clonotype. V gene TRBV12-3 or TRBV12-4 combines with J gene TRBJ2-5; 10 nucleotides match TRBD1. This CDR3 is 17 amino acids long. The V segment lost 5 bases and the J segment 0 bases; nucleotides outside the gene matches: 9. This CDR3 reads CASSPRRDRGYQETQYF. The CDR3 DNA reads TGTGCCAGCAGTCCCCGTCGGGACAGGGGCTACCAAGAGACCCAGTACTTC.

This clonotype turned up a few times. V is TRBV6-1 and J is TRBJ2-3, with D unclear. Looked up from germline, CDR1 is MNHNS and CDR2 is SASEGT. V lost 0 bases, J lost 3 bases, and 10 bases lay in between. The CDR3 runs to 15 residues. The CDR3 protein is CASSEAAGITDTQYF. The CDR3 nucleotides read TGTGCCAGCAGTGAAGCAGCCGGCATAACAGATACGCAGTATTTT.